The rows below give T cell receptor beta chains drawn from one sample of a study of T-cell memory formation after mild COVID-19. TCRdb fed the 5' RACE reads into MiXCR, producing one record per CDR3 protein. The sample records 240,000 or so distinct CDR3 sequences, approximately 10% being singletons. The sample was PBMCs or a T cell subset sorted from them (not recorded which). The receptors derive from a young man who had mild COVID-19 (a few samples of this study predate the infection). Cell type and time point are not known. Each CDR3 is given with its conserved first and last residue. Each record gives: clone size, V gene, D gene, J gene, CDR3 DNA, CDR3 protein. The D gene is left open where the match is weak. Clone size is shown for a subset of rows, as once, few, many or a class of expanded clone.

clone_size: few; v_call: TRBV6-2/TRBV6-3; d_call: .; j_call: TRBJ2-2; cdr3_nt: TGTGCCAGCACTTTGGGTGGCGGGGAGCTGTTTTTT; cdr3_aa: CASTLGGGELFF
clone_size: few; v_call: TRBV27; d_call: .; j_call: TRBJ2-7; cdr3_nt: TGTGCCAGCAGTTCGCCCAGAAGGGGCTACGAGCAGTACTTC; cdr3_aa: CASSSPRRGYEQYF
clone_size: few; v_call: TRBV7-9; d_call: .; j_call: TRBJ1-3; cdr3_nt: TGTGCCAGCAGCCCTGATTGGGGCGCCCGAAACACCATATATTTT; cdr3_aa: CASSPDWGARNTIYF
clone_size: many; v_call: TRBV11-2; d_call: TRBD1; j_call: TRBJ2-1; cdr3_nt: TGTGCCAGCCGACAGGGGGCTTACAATGAGCAGTTCTTC; cdr3_aa: CASRQGAYNEQFF
clone_size: .; v_call: TRBV5-1; d_call: TRBD1; j_call: TRBJ2-6; cdr3_nt: TGCGCCAGCAGCTTGGAGGAGACAGGGTTAAACTCTGGGGCCAACGTCCTGACTTTC; cdr3_aa: CASSLEETGLNSGANVLTF
clone_size: once; v_call: TRBV29-1; d_call: TRBD1; j_call: TRBJ1-1; cdr3_nt: TGCAGCGTTACGACCCCCCCGGGACAGGGAACTGAAGCTTTCTTT; cdr3_aa: CSVTTPPGQGTEAFF
clone_size: few; v_call: TRBV7-9; d_call: .; j_call: TRBJ1-2; cdr3_nt: TGTGCCAGCAGCTCCGGGACGGCGGGAGTAGTAGGCTACACCTTC; cdr3_aa: CASSSGTAGVVGYTF
clone_size: many; v_call: TRBV29-1; d_call: .; j_call: TRBJ2-2; cdr3_nt: TGCAGCGTGAGATTACCGGGACGGAAGAACACCGGGGAGCTGTTTTTT; cdr3_aa: CSVRLPGRKNTGELFF
clone_size: .; v_call: TRBV6-2/TRBV6-3; d_call: .; j_call: TRBJ1-1; cdr3_nt: TGTGCCAGCAGTACCCTTCGGGACACTGAAGCTTTCTTT; cdr3_aa: CASSTLRDTEAFF
clone_size: many; v_call: TRBV30; d_call: TRBD1; j_call: TRBJ2-3; cdr3_nt: TGTGCCTGGTCCAGGGGGAACACAGATACGCAGTATTTT; cdr3_aa: CAWSRGNTDTQYF
clone_size: few; v_call: TRBV14; d_call: .; j_call: TRBJ2-2; cdr3_nt: TGTGCCAGCAGCCAAGAACGGTGGGGGAACACCGGGGAGCTGTTTTTT; cdr3_aa: CASSQERWGNTGELFF
clone_size: many; v_call: TRBV7-6; d_call: .; j_call: TRBJ2-7; cdr3_nt: TGTGCCAGCAGCTTAGGGGGAACATACTACGAGCAGTACTTC; cdr3_aa: CASSLGGTYYEQYF
clone_size: many; v_call: TRBV10-3; d_call: .; j_call: TRBJ2-5; cdr3_nt: TGTGCCATCAGCAGGGCGACCCTACAAGAGACCCAGTACTTC; cdr3_aa: CAISRATLQETQYF
clone_size: few; v_call: TRBV2; d_call: .; j_call: TRBJ2-5; cdr3_nt: TGTGCCAGCAAGGAAGAGACCCAGTACTTC; cdr3_aa: CASKEETQYF
clone_size: .; v_call: TRBV29-1; d_call: .; j_call: TRBJ2-7; cdr3_nt: TGCAGCGTTGGGAGAAACGAATACGCCGAGCAGTACTTC; cdr3_aa: CSVGRNEYAEQYF
clone_size: .; v_call: TRBV5-8; d_call: .; j_call: TRBJ2-7; cdr3_nt: TGTGCCAGCAGCAACGCGGGATTTGTATCCTACGAGCAGTACTTC; cdr3_aa: CASSNAGFVSYEQYF
clone_size: few; v_call: TRBV3-1; d_call: .; j_call: TRBJ2-2; cdr3_nt: TGTGCCAGCAGCCAAGATTGGAACGGAGTCATCGGGGAGCTGTTTTTT; cdr3_aa: CASSQDWNGVIGELFF
clone_size: .; v_call: TRBV5-1; d_call: .; j_call: TRBJ1-1; cdr3_nt: TGCGCCAGCAGCCTGAGACAGCAACAATGGAATGAAGCTTTCTTT; cdr3_aa: CASSLRQQQWNEAFF
clone_size: few; v_call: TRBV5-1; d_call: .; j_call: TRBJ2-7; cdr3_nt: TGCGCCAGCCACCATTTTATGAGGCGCAACGAGCAGTACTTC; cdr3_aa: CASHHFMRRNEQYF
clone_size: .; v_call: TRBV3-1; d_call: .; j_call: TRBJ1-5; cdr3_nt: TGTGCCAGCAGCCGGGAGGTGGATCAGCCCCAGCATTTT; cdr3_aa: CASSREVDQPQHF
clone_size: few; v_call: TRBV7-2; d_call: TRBD2; j_call: TRBJ2-5; cdr3_nt: TGTGCCAGCAGCCCCCACGAAGCGGGGCTTCAAGAGACCCAGTACTTC; cdr3_aa: CASSPHEAGLQETQYF
clone_size: .; v_call: TRBV21-1; d_call: .; j_call: TRBJ1-5; cdr3_nt: TGTGCCAGCAGCAAAGGTCAGAAGGCAACGGTGGAGCCCCAGCATTTT; cdr3_aa: CASSKGQKATVEPQHF
clone_size: few; v_call: TRBV6-5; d_call: TRBD2; j_call: TRBJ2-5; cdr3_nt: TGTGCCAGCAGTCCTGCGGGGGGCAAAGAGACCCAGTACTTC; cdr3_aa: CASSPAGGKETQYF
clone_size: .; v_call: TRBV6-2/TRBV6-3; d_call: .; j_call: TRBJ1-2; cdr3_nt: TGTGCCAGCAGTGGAGGACAGTACTATGGCTACACCTTC; cdr3_aa: CASSGGQYYGYTF
clone_size: few; v_call: TRBV28; d_call: TRBD1; j_call: TRBJ2-5; cdr3_nt: TGTGCCAGCAGTCCGGAGAGGGCAGGGGGAAGGGAGACCCAGTACTTC; cdr3_aa: CASSPERAGGRETQYF
clone_size: .; v_call: TRBV7-9; d_call: .; j_call: TRBJ1-4; cdr3_nt: TGTGCCAGCAGCTTAGACCGGACACTGGAAGAAAAACTGTTTTTT; cdr3_aa: CASSLDRTLEEKLFF
clone_size: .; v_call: TRBV9; d_call: .; j_call: TRBJ1-6; cdr3_nt: TGTGCCAGCAGCGAGGGCCTGAGGGAATATTCACCCCTCCACTTT; cdr3_aa: CASSEGLREYSPLHF
clone_size: many; v_call: TRBV3-1; d_call: .; j_call: TRBJ1-2; cdr3_nt: TGTGCCAGCAGCCAAGATAGTGGCTACACCTTC; cdr3_aa: CASSQDSGYTF
clone_size: .; v_call: TRBV5-1; d_call: .; j_call: TRBJ1-1; cdr3_nt: TGCGCCAGCAGCTTGGGGAACAGGGAAGGTATTGACACTGAAGCTTTCTTT; cdr3_aa: CASSLGNREGIDTEAFF
clone_size: .; v_call: TRBV28; d_call: .; j_call: TRBJ1-2; cdr3_nt: TGTGCCAGCAGTCTCTCACAGCGCTATGGCTACACCTTC; cdr3_aa: CASSLSQRYGYTF
clone_size: .; v_call: TRBV4-1; d_call: TRBD1; j_call: TRBJ1-1; cdr3_nt: TGCGCCAGCAGCCCACGGCAGGGGGTACGTACCACGGAAATGAACACTGAAGCTTTCTTT; cdr3_aa: CASSPRQGVRTTEMNTEAFF
clone_size: .; v_call: TRBV19; d_call: TRBD1; j_call: TRBJ1-1; cdr3_nt: TGTGCCAGTAGCCACCAGGGGGTGAACACTGAAGCTTTCTTT; cdr3_aa: CASSHQGVNTEAFF
clone_size: few; v_call: TRBV7-8; d_call: TRBD2; j_call: TRBJ2-7; cdr3_nt: TGTGCCAGCAGCCTCTCCGGGACTAGCGGTGTGCAGTACTTC; cdr3_aa: CASSLSGTSGVQYF
clone_size: .; v_call: TRBV7-2; d_call: TRBD1; j_call: TRBJ1-2; cdr3_nt: TGTGCCAGCAGCTTAGTGGTTAGCGGGACAGGGAGGTTTGGCTACACCTTC; cdr3_aa: CASSLVVSGTGRFGYTF
clone_size: .; v_call: TRBV6-6; d_call: .; j_call: TRBJ1-1; cdr3_nt: TGTGCCAGCAGTTACTCCGCGGGGGAAAGTAAGGTAGCTTTCTTT; cdr3_aa: CASSYSAGESKVAFF
clone_size: .; v_call: TRBV18; d_call: .; j_call: TRBJ1-1; cdr3_nt: TGTGCCAGCTCACGGGATCAGGGGAACACTGAAGCTTTCTTT; cdr3_aa: CASSRDQGNTEAFF
clone_size: .; v_call: TRBV6-5; d_call: .; j_call: TRBJ2-5; cdr3_nt: TGTGCCATCCCAAGGACCGCAGAGACCCAGTACTTC; cdr3_aa: CAIPRTAETQYF
clone_size: .; v_call: TRBV4-2; d_call: TRBD2; j_call: TRBJ2-7; cdr3_nt: TGTGCCAGCAGCCAAGATCCCTCGGGGCTGTCCCGGGGGACTAGGGGGGGCGAGGAGTACTTC; cdr3_aa: CASSQDPSGLSRGTRGGEEYF
clone_size: few; v_call: TRBV24-1; d_call: TRBD1; j_call: TRBJ2-5; cdr3_nt: TGTGCCACCAGTGACCCCAGGGGGACGGAGACCCAGTACTTC; cdr3_aa: CATSDPRGTETQYF
clone_size: few; v_call: TRBV7-8; d_call: TRBD2; j_call: TRBJ2-7; cdr3_nt: TGTGCCAGCAGCCCCGAGCTAGCGGGGGCCTACGAGCAGTACTTC; cdr3_aa: CASSPELAGAYEQYF
clone_size: .; v_call: TRBV7-9; d_call: TRBD1; j_call: TRBJ1-6; cdr3_nt: TGTGCCAGCAGCAAGGGACAGGGGAATTCACCCCTCCACTTT; cdr3_aa: CASSKGQGNSPLHF